What follows are 8 T cell receptor beta chains derived from one specimen sequenced in a study of blood T cell repertoires in COVID-19. Repertoires were generated with immunoSEQ multiplex PCR, while TCRdb's copy carries only in-frame clones and drops some. This sample carries fewer than 350,000 clones, roughly 93% of them seen once, and the ten largest clones take approximately 2.5%. The sequenced material came from PBMCs or T cells enriched from blood (not recorded which). These receptor sequences come from a woman in her thirties or forties with acute COVID-19.

The DNA for the CDR3 is TGCGCCAGCAGCTTGGTTTCGGCAGCTAGCTCCTACGAGCAGTACTTC. Translated, it gives CASSLVSAASSYEQYF. The chain combines TRBV5-1 with TRBJ2-7; the D is unclear. The germline gives CDR1 SGHRS, CDR2 YFSETQ. Trimming removed 0 bases at V and 0 bases at J, with 13 bases between. The CDR3 extends over 16 amino acids.

This clone was counted between two and nine times. The chain joins TRBV11-3 to TRBJ2-2, with D perhaps TRBD2 (5 bases). The CDR3 extends over 13 amino acids. The V end was cut by 7 bases, the J end by 5 bases, with 11 bases between. Germline V gene lookup returns CDR1 SGHNT and CDR2 YENEEA. Here the CDR3 reads CASKVPGTGELFF. The CDR3 DNA reads as TGTGCCAGCAAAGTACCGGGGACCGGGGAGCTGTTTTTT.

The chain carries TRBV15 and TRBJ1-2; 12 positions agree with TRBD1. V lost 0 bases and J lost 7; bases outside the gene matches: 9. The CDR3 spans 17 residues. Germline V gene lookup returns CDR1 LNHNV and CDR2 YYDKDF (reference sequence). This CDR3 is CATSRDIPGTGGGGYTF. The CDR3 nucleotides read TGTGCCACCAGCAGAGATATCCCCGGGACAGGGGGCGGTGGCTACACCTTC. The full variable domain, with the rest looked up from reference TRBV15 and TRBJ1-2, is DAMVIQNPRYQVTQFGKPVTLSCSQTLNHNVMYWYQQKSSQAPKLLFHYYDKDFNNEADTPDNFQSRRPNTSFCFLDIRSPGLGDTAMYLCATSRDIPGTGGGGYTFGSGTRLTVV.

The rearrangement links TRBV6-2 or TRBV6-3 to TRBJ2-7; 8 bases fit TRBD1. This CDR3 contains 12 residues. V lost 6 bases, J lost 4 bases, and 2 bases stayed unmatched. Germline CDR1 and CDR2: MNHEY and SVGEGT. The DNA for the CDR3 is TGTGCCAGCAGCAGACAGGGGTACGAGCAGTACTTC. It codes for CASSRQGYEQYF.

The chain employs TRBV28 and TRBJ1-2; D is unresolved. Germline-derived CDR1 and CDR2 are MDHEN and SYDVKM. V lost 4 bases, J lost 0 bases, and 12 bases lay in between. CDR3 length: 15 amino acids. CDR3 sequence (DNA): TGTGCCAGCAGTTCCCCTCCCTTAGCTAACTATGGCTACACCTTC. Its protein is CASSSPPLANYGYTF.

Worth noting for this clone: Other DNA sequences within the sample encode an identical CDR3. The chain couples TRBV3-1 (or the pseudogene TRBV3-2) to TRBJ1-2; D ambiguous. V was trimmed by 4 bases and J by 2 bases, leaving 8 bases between them. Germline CDR1 and CDR2: LGHDT and YNNKEL (reference sequence). This CDR3 contains 13 residues. In DNA, the CDR3 is TGTGCCAGCAGCCCCCGGGAGAACTATGGCTACACCTTC. Residues: CASSPRENYGYTF.

This sequence joins TRBV24-1 and TRBJ1-3, with TRBD1 matching over 7 bases. The J segment lost 0 bases and the V segment lost 3 bases, leaving 10 bases of the junction unmatched. The CDR3 has 18 amino acids. Germline V lookup: CDR1 KGHDR, CDR2 SFDVKD. CDR3 amino acids: CATSDAPGQTSSGNTIYF. The CDR3 nucleotides read TGTGCCACCAGTGATGCGCCGGGACAGACTAGCTCTGGAAACACCATATATTTT.

The chain has TRBV19 and TRBJ2-2; the D gene is possibly TRBD2 (5 bases). This CDR3 spans 16 amino acids. From germline, CDR1 is LNHDA and CDR2 SQIVND (reference sequence). V was pared by 6 bases and J by 6 bases, with 20 bases between. The CDR3 nucleotides read TGTGCCAGTAGCCGACCCCCATTAACTAGTGCCGGGGAGCTGTTTTTT. Its translation is CASSRPPLTSAGELFF.